The next 19 T cell receptor beta chains were all read from a single sample in a study of blood T cells in healthy people across ages. Alongside a J-beta primer mix, a sample-barcoded 5' primer served in a second PCR lasting roughly 6 to 11 cycles. TCRdb reanalysed the 5' RACE reads using MiXCR and keeps one entry per CDR3 protein. The sample yields 1.5 million or so distinct CDR3 sequences, 40% to 45% seen once. Sequencing input: blood. The source of these receptors is a woman aged 18-29 years in good health.

This clonotype has just a few counts. The V and J genes are TRBV7-9 and TRBJ2-4; D remains unclear. The germline V gene encodes CDR1 SEHNR and CDR2 FQNEAQ (reference sequence). This CDR3 is 16 amino acids long. Deletions cut 3 bases from V and 0 bases from J, with 12 bases between. The CDR3 loop reads CASSFEADLAKNIQYF. The DNA of the CDR3 is TGTGCCAGCAGCTTTGAGGCAGATCTAGCCAAAAACATTCAGTACTTC.

V is TRBV7-2 and J is TRBJ1-5; 8 nucleotides agree with TRBD1. Germline values: CDR1 SGHTA, CDR2 FQGNSA. CDR3 size: 16 residues. V shed 5 bases and J 6 bases; nucleotides not matched to a gene: 12. CDR3 nucleotides: TGTGCCAGCAGCCTATATACCAGGGGGCTCGGTCAGCCCCAGCATTTT. Its protein is CASSLYTRGLGQPQHF.

The chain joins TRBV6-1 to TRBJ2-1; 7 bases agree with TRBD2. The CDR3 runs 21 residues. Germline CDR1 is MNHNS and CDR2 is SASEGT. V lost 1 base, J lost 0 bases, and 18 bases stayed unmatched. CDR3 sequence reads: CASSEDFLASGLASSYNEQFF. The CDR3 coding sequence is TGTGCCAGCAGTGAAGACTTCTTGGCTAGCGGACTTGCCAGCTCCTACAATGAGCAGTTCTTC.

A remark on this clonotype: Sequence at one end of the junction differs from germline and may be a read error. The V call is TRBV10-3, the J call TRBJ1-6; 9 bases agree with TRBD1. Per germline, CDR1 ENHRY and CDR2 SYGVKD. The CDR3 has 19 amino acids. CDR3 region: CAISDIGTGRSGDNSPPHF. The CDR3 DNA reads as TGTGCCATCAGTGACATCGGGACAGGGCGGTCGGGTGATAATTCACCCCCCCACTTT.

With regard to this clonotype: Just one base apart from a much larger clone, this may be a read error. The genes are TRBV14 and TRBJ1-4, with unresolved D. This CDR3 region has 10 residues. V was cut by 11 bases and J by 7 bases, with 8 bases left in between. Looked up from germline, CDR1 is SGHDN and CDR2 is FVKESK. CDR3 sequence (DNA): TGTGCCGGCAATAGTGAAAAACTGTTTTTT. It is translated as CAGNSEKLFF.

The chain uses TRBV29-1 and TRBJ1-1; D may be TRBD1 (5 bases). The V gene's germline CDR1 is SQVTM and CDR2 ANQGSEA. The CDR3 covers 15 residues. V lost 2 bases, J lost 0 bases, and 13 bases lay in between. The CDR3 DNA reads TGCAGCGTTGAATTGCAGGGTAGGATGAACACTGAAGCTTTCTTT. Amino acids: CSVELQGRMNTEAFF. The full variable domain, its missing parts supplied by reference TRBV29-1 and TRBJ1-1, is SAVISQKPSRDICQRGTSLTIQCQVDSQVTMMFWYRQQPGQSLTLIATANQGSEATYESGFVIDKFPISRPNLTFSTLTVSNMSPEDSSIYLCSVELQGRMNTEAFFGQGTRLTVV.

This chain links TRBV7-2 with TRBJ2-7, with D uncertain. Between the trimmed V and J ends, which lost 1 base and 2 bases, there was a span of 9 bases. Germline loops: CDR1 SGHTA, CDR2 FQGNSA. The CDR3 covers 14 residues. CDR3: CASSLDPFTYEQYF. Here the CDR3 DNA reads TGTGCCAGCAGCTTAGATCCTTTTACCTACGAGCAGTACTTC.

The genes are TRBV12-3 or TRBV12-4 and TRBJ1-2; D remains unclear. The CDR3 is 14 amino acids. Trimming left V 1 base short and J 8 bases short, with 14 bases between. In nucleotides, the CDR3 is TGTGCCAGCAGTTTAGGCAGGATAACTGGGGGCTACACCTTC. It specifies CASSLGRITGGYTF.

The table lists this clonotype with a few counts. The chain employs TRBV6-5 and TRBJ2-1, with 8 bases matching TRBD2. In germline, CDR1 is MNHEY, CDR2 SVGAGI. CDR3 length: 14 residues. With V trimmed by 8 bases and J by 5 bases, 8 bases remained unmatched. For the CDR3, the DNA is TGTGCCAGCGGTGCCGGGACTAGAAACAATGAGCAGTTCTTC. It translates to CASGAGTRNNEQFF.

The rearrangement links TRBV12-3 or TRBV12-4 to TRBJ1-2; D not certain. This CDR3 contains 16 residues. Trimming stripped 0 bases from V and 3 bases from J, with 14 bases between. The CDR3 nucleotides are TGTGCCAGCAGTTTAGCGGGGATGGGCTTAGACTATGGCTACACCTTC. It encodes CASSLAGMGLDYGYTF.

The chain recombines TRBV10-3 with TRBJ2-3; D possibly matches TRBD1 or TRBD2 (5 bases each). The V gene lost 6 bases and the J gene lost 4 bases, with 14 bases spanning the gap. The germline V gene has CDR1 ENHRY and CDR2 SYGVKD. CDR3 length: 14 residues. The CDR3 protein is CAISGTSGPDTQYF. CDR3 DNA sequence: TGTGCCATCAGCGGGACCTCGGGGCCAGATACGCAGTATTTT.

The chain couples TRBV27 to TRBJ2-1; D may correspond to TRBD1 or TRBD2 (5 bases each). CDR1 MNHEY and CDR2 SMNVEV come from the germline V gene (reference sequence). Trimming took 4 bases from V and 7 from J, leaving 11 bases between them. The CDR3 has 13 amino acids. The DNA for the CDR3 is TGTGCCAGCAGTTGGGACGTAGTGAATGAGCAGTTCTTC. Translation gives CASSWDVVNEQFF.

V is TRBV7-2 and J is TRBJ1-4; D is uncertain. V was clipped by 1 base and J by 4 bases, with 10 bases between them. Germline-derived CDR1 and CDR2 are SGHTA and FQGNSA. The CDR3 sequence is 15 residues long. The CDR3 loop reads CASSLERRGNEKLFF. CDR3 in DNA: TGTGCCAGCAGCTTAGAACGGCGGGGTAATGAAAAACTGTTTTTT.

The V call is TRBV20-1, the J call TRBJ2-1; D unresolved. With 2 bases removed from V and 3 bases from J, the gap between germline ends came to 8 bases. This CDR3 contains 13 residues. Per germline, CDR1 DFQATT and CDR2 SNEGSKA (reference sequence). CDR3 coding DNA: TGCAGTGCTAGATGGACGATCTACAATGAGCAGTTCTTC. It yields the protein CSARWTIYNEQFF.

This clonotype came up once. One end of the junction does not line up with germline, which may come from a read error. J is TRBJ1-2 and V is TRBV11-2, with 7 positions matching TRBD1. CDR3 size: 15 residues. The germline V gene encodes CDR1 SGHAT and CDR2 FQNNGV. The DNA of the CDR3 is TGTGCCAGCAGCTTCCAGGGACAGAGCCACTATGGCTGCACCTTC. It translates to CASSFQGQSHYGCTF.

The table lists this clonotype with a few counts. The rearrangement uses TRBV7-2 and TRBJ2-7; a possible D gene is TRBD1 (5 bases). Germline values: CDR1 SGHTA, CDR2 FQGNSA. Trimming shortened V by 1 base and J by 0 bases, and 10 bases separated the two germline ends. The CDR3 spans 15 residues. The CDR3: CASSLVQASSYEQYF. The CDR3 nucleotides read TGTGCCAGCAGCTTAGTACAGGCTAGCTCCTACGAGCAGTACTTC.

This clonotype was found once. At one boundary the junction diverges from the germline segment, which might be a read error. This rearrangement joins TRBV7-9 to TRBJ2-5; perhaps TRBD2 as D (5 bases). This CDR3 has 12 residues. Looked up from germline, CDR1 is SEHNR and CDR2 is FQNEAQ (reference sequence). CDR3 in DNA: TGTTCCAGCAGCTCGATACCCGGGGAGCAGTACTTC. Translating gives CSSSSIPGEQYF.

Only a few counts were recorded for this clonotype. The CDR3 spells CASNLNGGTHDDEQFF. In DNA form, the CDR3 reads TGTGCCAGCAACCTCAATGGCGGGACACACGACGATGAGCAGTTCTTC. This rearrangement joins TRBV13 to TRBJ2-1; D is tentatively TRBD1 or TRBD2 (6 bases each). The ends were cut back, 7 bases at V and 8 bases at J, with 24 bases in the middle. This CDR3 spans 16 amino acids. Looked up from germline, CDR1 is PRHDT and CDR2 is FYEKMQ (reference sequence).

This clonotype was counted only a few times. The chain uses TRBV29-1 and TRBJ2-3; weak D call: TRBD2 (5 bases). Germline V gene lookup returns CDR1 SQVTM and CDR2 ANQGSEA. CDR3 size: 16 residues. The V gene lost 6 bases and the J gene lost 2 bases, with 21 bases spanning the gap. The DNA for the CDR3 is TGCAGCGTGACTATGCATCCCCCCGGGTACACAGATACGCAGTATTTT. Translating it yields CSVTMHPPGYTDTQYF.